This record concerns one T cell receptor beta chain sequence. Germline CDR1 is SNHLY and CDR2 is FYNNEI. The CDR3 has 14 residues. Trimming pared 3 bases from V and 2 bases from J, leaving 11 bases between. The method was immunoSEQ multiplex PCR; TCRdb's version includes in-frame clones alone and lacks a portion of them. In the table there are tens of thousands of clones, around four fifths of which are singletons. This specimen comes from a study of control samples from healthy donors and cancer patients. This sequence joins TRBV2 and TRBJ2-7; tentatively, D is TRBD1 (6 bases). Sequenced: blood. The origin of this receptor is a man between 50 and 59 years old in good health. The CDR3 DNA reads as TGTGCCAGCAGTGATGACAGGCCGACCTACGAGCAGTACTTC. Translating it yields CASSDDRPTYEQYF.